This T cell receptor beta chain stems from a study of spatial heterogeneity in lung cancer. Germline CDR1 is SGHRS and CDR2 is YFSETQ. CDR3 length: 19 residues. V lost 0 bases, J lost 5 bases, and 16 bases stayed unmatched. In the case of this clonotype: Just one base apart from a much larger clone, this may be a read error.

The time point denotes: sample taken at primary tumor resection. Researchers sequenced whole RNA taken from tumor, nontumor lung or frozen PBMC without sorting. Untreated early-stage non-small cell lung cancer patients, fewer than 85 in total, were the donors. In TCRdb, the 5' RACE reads were re-called with MiXCR into one record per CDR3 protein. Among about 15,000 distinct CDR3 sequences listed, 7.5% to 10% were seen once. The chain combines TRBV5-1 with TRBJ2-5, with 10 bases matching TRBD2. Sequenced here: PBMCs, sampled at surgery. This sequence was found in a female donor with early-stage non-small cell lung cancer. The CDR3 protein is CASSLAVLAGEGAVETQYF. The CDR3 nucleotides read TGCGCCAGCAGCTTGGCCGTTCTAGCGGGAGAGGGGGCGGTGGAGACCCAGTACTTC.